The clone carrying this T cell receptor beta chain came up a few times. These data come from a study of early T cells in non-severe SARS-CoV-2 infection. Study information: The sequenced material was bulk RNA from unsorted whole blood, and its chains were unpaired.

TCRdb re-called the 5' RACE reads with MiXCR, one entry per CDR3 protein. The sample comprises around 78,000 distinct CDR3 sequences, over 12% of which are singletons, and about 3% rests with the top ten. The CDR3 length is 15 residues. Trimming removed 6 bases from V and 8 bases from J, with 20 bases in between. The germline V gene has CDR1 MDHEN and CDR2 SYDVKM. The V and J genes are TRBV28 and TRBJ2-1; D is unresolved. The TCR comes from an adult who was a healthcare worker with PCR-confirmed SARS-CoV-2 infection or an uninfected control (not recorded which). Sequenced: whole blood. The CDR3 DNA reads TGTGCCAGCAGACGCTCGACCCCTAGGGCCGATGAGCAGTTCTTC. Its translation: CASRRSTPRADEQFF.